This paragraph covers one T cell receptor (beta chain) sequence. Its antigen is unidentified. The germline V gene has CDR1 MNHEY and CDR2 SVGAGI. The CDR3 runs to 14 residues. The V gene end was trimmed by 6 bases and the J gene end by 8 bases; junction bases not matched to a gene: 7. This sample is part of a study of T cell responses to AZD1222 COVID-19 vaccine. Findings and caveats of the study: At study baseline, merely five or six AZD1222 recipients were seropositive.

TCRdb's table, derived via immunoSEQ multiplex PCR, lists solely in-frame clones and lacks some. The sample includes more than 90,000 clones, about 88% of them seen just once. This chain connects TRBV6-5 to TRBJ1-6; 7 nucleotides agree with TRBD1. Sample: peripheral blood, taken 28 days after the second AZD1222 dose. This receptor was obtained from an adult who received the AZD1222 COVID-19 vaccine. The CDR3, as DNA: TGTGCCAGCAGAAGTCCGGGACAGTATTCACCCCTCCACTTT. Protein: CASRSPGQYSPLHF.